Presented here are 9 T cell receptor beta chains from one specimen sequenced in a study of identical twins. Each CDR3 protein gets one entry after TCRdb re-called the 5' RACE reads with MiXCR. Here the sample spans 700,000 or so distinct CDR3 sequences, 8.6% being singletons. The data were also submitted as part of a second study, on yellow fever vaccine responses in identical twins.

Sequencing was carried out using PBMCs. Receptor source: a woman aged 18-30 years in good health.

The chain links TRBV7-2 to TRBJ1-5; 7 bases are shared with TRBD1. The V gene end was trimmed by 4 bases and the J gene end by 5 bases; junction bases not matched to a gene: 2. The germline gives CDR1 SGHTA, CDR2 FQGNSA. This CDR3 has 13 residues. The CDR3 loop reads CASSYRGDQPQHF. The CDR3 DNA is TGTGCCAGCAGCTACAGGGGCGATCAGCCCCAGCATTTT.

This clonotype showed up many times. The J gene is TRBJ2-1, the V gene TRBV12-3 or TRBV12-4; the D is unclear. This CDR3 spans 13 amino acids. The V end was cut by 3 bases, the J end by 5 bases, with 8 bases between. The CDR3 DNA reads TGTGCCAGCAGTTTTTCCCCCAACAATGAGCAGTTCTTC. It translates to CASSFSPNNEQFF.

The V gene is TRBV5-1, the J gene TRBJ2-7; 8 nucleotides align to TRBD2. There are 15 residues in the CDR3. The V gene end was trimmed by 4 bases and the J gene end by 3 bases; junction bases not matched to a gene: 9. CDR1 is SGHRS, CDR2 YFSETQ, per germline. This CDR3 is CASSLWTSQGYEQYF. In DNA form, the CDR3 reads TGCGCCAGCAGCCTATGGACTAGCCAAGGCTACGAGCAGTACTTC.

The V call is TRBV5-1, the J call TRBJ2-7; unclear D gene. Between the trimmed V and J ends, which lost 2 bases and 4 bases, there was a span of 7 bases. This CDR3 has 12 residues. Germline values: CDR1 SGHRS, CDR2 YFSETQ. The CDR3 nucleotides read TGCGCCAGCAGCTTATCCGAGTACGAGCAGTACTTC. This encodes CASSLSEYEQYF.

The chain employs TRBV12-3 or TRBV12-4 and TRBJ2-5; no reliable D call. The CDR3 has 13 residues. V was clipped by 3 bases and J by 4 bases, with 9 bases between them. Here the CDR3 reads CASSFPAAETQYF. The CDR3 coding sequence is TGTGCCAGCAGTTTCCCCGCCGCAGAGACCCAGTACTTC.

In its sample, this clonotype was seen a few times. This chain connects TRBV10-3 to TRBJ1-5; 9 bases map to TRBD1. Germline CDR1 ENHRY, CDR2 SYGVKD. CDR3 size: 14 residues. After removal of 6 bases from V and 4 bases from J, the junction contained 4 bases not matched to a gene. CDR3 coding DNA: TGTGCCATCAGCCGGGACAGGGTAAATCAGCCCCAGCATTTT. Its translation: CAISRDRVNQPQHF.

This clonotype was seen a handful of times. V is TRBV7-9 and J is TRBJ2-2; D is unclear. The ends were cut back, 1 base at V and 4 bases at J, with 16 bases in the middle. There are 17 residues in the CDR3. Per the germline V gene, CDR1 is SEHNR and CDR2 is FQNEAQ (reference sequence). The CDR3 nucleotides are TGTGCCAGCAGCTTAGAACGGAGCTACCTGGGCACCGGGGAGCTGTTTTTT. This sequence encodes CASSLERSYLGTGELFF. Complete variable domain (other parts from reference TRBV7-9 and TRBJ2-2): DTGVSQNPRHKITKRGQNVTFRCDPISEHNRLYWYRQTLGQGPEFLTYFQNEAQLEKSRLLSDRFSAERPKGSFSTLEIQRTEQGDSAMYLCASSLERSYLGTGELFFGEGSRLTVL.

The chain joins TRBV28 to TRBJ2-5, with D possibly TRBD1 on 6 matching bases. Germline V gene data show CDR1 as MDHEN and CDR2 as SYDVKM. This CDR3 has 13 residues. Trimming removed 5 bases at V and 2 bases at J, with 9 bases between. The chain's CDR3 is CASSGTRQETQYF. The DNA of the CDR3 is TGTGCCAGCAGTGGGACAAGGCAAGAGACCCAGTACTTC.

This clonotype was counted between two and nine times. Here the CDR3 reads CASGRRGGEQFF. DNA of the CDR3: TGTGCCAGCGGGAGGCGGGGAGGGGAGCAGTTCTTC. The chain uses TRBV6-5 and TRBJ2-1; 7 bases match TRBD2. The V gene's germline CDR1 is MNHEY and CDR2 SVGAGI. The trim removed 8 bases at V and 10 bases at J, leaving 8 bases unmatched. This CDR3 comprises 12 residues.